These 10 T cell receptor beta chains share one sample of origin, sequenced in a study of CD8 T cells in ankylosing spondylitis. TCRdb fed the 5' RACE reads into MiXCR, producing one record per CDR3 protein. Here the sample spans fewer than 250,000 distinct CDR3 sequences, approximately 30% being singletons. Material: blood, either unsorted or a sorted T cell fraction (not recorded which). These receptors originate from a male donor with ankylosing spondylitis or in good health (not recorded which).

Here the CDR3 reads CASSSRRSTDTQYF. The CDR3 DNA follows: TGTGCCAGCAGTTCGCGACGGAGCACAGATACGCAGTATTTT. The chain carries TRBV12-3 or TRBV12-4 and TRBJ2-3; D gene uncertain. The germline V and J ends were trimmed by 4 bases and 0 bases, with 8 bases remaining between them. This CDR3 comprises 14 residues.

The chain combines TRBV29-1 with TRBJ2-5, with TRBD2 as a possible D gene (5 bases). Germline V gives CDR1 SQVTM, CDR2 ANQGSEA. This CDR3 has 14 amino acids. With 7 bases removed from V and 5 bases from J, the gap between germline ends came to 20 bases. DNA for the CDR3: TGCAGCGCTCCTCTCGAGGCGGGCCGGGAGACCCAGTACTTC. As protein: CSAPLEAGRETQYF.

The rearrangement joins TRBV5-6 to TRBJ2-7; D is possibly TRBD2 (5 bases). The germline V gene encodes CDR1 SGHDT and CDR2 YYEEEE. This CDR3 is built from 13 residues. Between the trimmed V and J ends, which lost 1 base and 3 bases, there was a span of 8 bases. CDR3 region: CASSLLGSYEQYF. CDR3 coding DNA: TGTGCCAGCAGCTTGCTGGGGAGCTACGAGCAGTACTTC.

The chain combines TRBV29-1 with TRBJ2-6; D is perhaps TRBD2 (5 bases). The V gene lost 1 base and the J gene lost 1 base, with 11 bases spanning the gap. This CDR3 spans 16 amino acids. The germline V gene has CDR1 SQVTM and CDR2 ANQGSEA. CDR3 DNA sequence: TGCAGCGTTGAAGGGTCCGGGGTGTCTGGGGCCAACGTCCTGACTTTC. This codes for CSVEGSGVSGANVLTF.

The genes are TRBV2 and TRBJ1-2, with D unresolved. Germline-derived CDR1 and CDR2 are SNHLY and FYNNEI. The CDR3 spans 14 residues. V was shortened by 5 bases and J by 3 bases, with 13 bases between the two germline ends. The CDR3 DNA follows: TGTGCCAGCAGTACCCGTGGCCGAGACTATGGCTACACCTTC. This codes for CASSTRGRDYGYTF.

This clonotype has more than one count but fewer than ten. This rearrangement joins TRBV20-1 to TRBJ2-5; TRBD2 aligns across 7 bases. Germline V lookup: CDR1 DFQATT, CDR2 SNEGSKA (reference sequence). There are 16 residues in the CDR3. The trim removed 0 bases at V and 7 bases at J, leaving 14 bases unmatched. The CDR3: CSARDRLALGGGTQYF. The CDR3 coding sequence is TGCAGTGCTAGAGATAGACTAGCCCTCGGGGGTGGGACCCAGTACTTC.

This clonotype was picked up one time. This chain uses TRBV11-2 with TRBJ1-3, with D maybe TRBD1 (5 bases). The CDR3 consists of 16 residues. CDR1 is SGHAT, CDR2 FQNNGV, per germline. With 3 bases removed from V and 0 bases from J, the gap between germline ends came to 12 bases. CDR3 in DNA: TGTGCCAGCAGCTTTTTTGGGGCCAGCTCTGGAAACACCATATATTTT. Its protein product is CASSFFGASSGNTIYF.

This clonotype was recorded once. The gene calls are TRBV10-3 and TRBJ2-3, with 7 bases aligning to TRBD2. The V gene's germline CDR1 is ENHRY and CDR2 SYGVKD. The CDR3 is made up of 14 amino acids. The V gene end was trimmed by 4 bases and the J gene end by 4 bases; junction bases not matched to a gene: 5. CDR3 amino acids: CAISAGREADTQYF. As DNA, the CDR3 is TGTGCCATCAGTGCGGGGAGGGAGGCAGATACGCAGTATTTT.

The sample holds a few counts of this clonotype. This chain uses TRBV5-1 with TRBJ2-1, with D perhaps assigned TRBD1 or TRBD2 (5 bases each). The length of the CDR3 is 16 residues. Trimming pared 1 base from V and 2 bases from J, leaving 13 bases between. Germline V gene lookup returns CDR1 SGHRS and CDR2 YFSETQ. CDR3 sequence: CASSLFRGRPYNEQFF. CDR3 DNA sequence: TGCGCCAGCAGCTTGTTCCGGGGCCGACCCTACAATGAGCAGTTCTTC.

V gene TRBV20-1 combines with J gene TRBJ2-7; D may be TRBD1 (5 bases). This CDR3 comprises 20 residues. Germline V gene sequence: CDR1 DFQATT, CDR2 SNEGSKA (reference sequence). V was clipped by 2 bases and J by 2 bases, with 31 bases between them. CDR3 sequence: CSARPREGNRQLSATYEQYF. Written as DNA, the CDR3 is TGCAGTGCTAGACCAAGGGAAGGGAACAGGCAGCTTTCCGCAACCTACGAGCAGTACTTC.